This T cell receptor beta chain was sequenced during a study of early T cells in non-severe SARS-CoV-2 infection. In the library, individual cDNA molecules carried attached unique molecular identifiers. Each CDR3 protein is one row after TCRdb ran MiXCR on the 5' RACE reads. The profile covers more than 45,000 distinct CDR3 sequences, with approximately 13% appearing a single time and about 4% taken by the ten largest. CDR1 MDHEN and CDR2 SYDVKM come from the germline V gene. The CDR3 runs to 16 residues. V was trimmed by 3 bases and J by 0 bases, leaving 12 bases between them. Sequences were obtained from whole blood. The receptor was derived from an adult who was a healthcare worker with PCR-confirmed SARS-CoV-2 infection or an uninfected control (not recorded which). The V call is TRBV28, the J call TRBJ2-1; a possible D gene is TRBD2 (5 bases). As DNA, the CDR3 is TGTGCCAGCAGTTTCGGTGGACTTAGCTCCTACAATGAGCAGTTCTTC. Protein product: CASSFGGLSSYNEQFF.